Following are 18 T cell receptor beta chains from one sample sequenced in a study of Ad26.COV2.S vaccination and SARS-CoV-2 variants. Clones were sequenced by immunoSEQ multiplex PCR, and TCRdb holds only the in-frame ones, with some missing. The sample consists of about 410,000 clones, more than 85% of them appearing once. The treatment denotes: roughly 19 received Ad26.COV2.S at low or high dose, single or two shots; about 5 received placebo; per-sample allocation not given. Day 63 following the first vaccine or placebo injection was when the samples were taken. This material consisted of peripheral blood, taken in a trial of Ad26.COV2.S vaccine versus placebo. All receptors derive from a person aged 18-60 years who received the Ad26.COV2.S COVID-19 vaccine or a placebo.

The chain uses TRBV7-2 and TRBJ1-2, with D maybe TRBD1 (5 bases). Germline CDR1 SGHTA, CDR2 FQGNSA. CDR3 length: 13 amino acids. Trimming took off 5 bases at V and 7 bases at J, with 14 bases between the two ends. The CDR3 coding sequence is TGTGCCAGCAGCCCTCCGGGACTCAGTGGCTACACCTTC. This codes for CASSPPGLSGYTF.

The chain combines TRBV6-5 with TRBJ1-4; 11 bases agree with TRBD1. Germline-derived CDR1 and CDR2 are MNHEY and SVGAGI. This CDR3 has 14 amino acids. The J segment lost 7 bases and the V segment lost 5 bases, leaving 3 bases of the junction unmatched. CDR3 in amino acids: CASSRDRGSEKLFF. CDR3 nucleotide sequence: TGTGCCAGCAGTAGGGACAGGGGGAGTGAAAAACTGTTTTTT.

This chain uses TRBV29-1 with TRBJ1-2; D perhaps matches TRBD1 (6 bases). This CDR3 region has 14 residues. Germline V lookup: CDR1 SQVTM, CDR2 ANQGSEA. Trimming cost V 3 bases and J 8 bases, with 19 bases left between them. The CDR3 DNA is TGCAGCGTTGAGTGGGACATCCCTCGGTGGGGCTACACCTTC. Its translation is CSVEWDIPRWGYTF.

This clone came up a few times. The chain combines TRBV7-9 with TRBJ1-1; D gene uncertain. The CDR3 contains 14 residues. Per germline, CDR1 SEHNR and CDR2 FQNEAQ (reference sequence). V was shortened by 5 bases and J by 3 bases, with 13 bases between the two germline ends. CDR3 residues: CASSPFTGHTEAFF. The CDR3, as DNA: TGTGCCAGCAGCCCCTTTACGGGCCACACTGAAGCTTTCTTT. The full variable domain, its missing parts supplied by reference TRBV7-9 and TRBJ1-1, is DTGVSQNPRHKITKRGQNVTFRCDPISEHNRLYWYRQTLGQGPEFLTYFQNEAQLEKSRLLSDRFSAERPKGSFSTLEIQRTEQGDSAMYLCASSPFTGHTEAFFGQGTRLTVV.

This rearrangement joins TRBV6-2 or TRBV6-3 to TRBJ1-2, with TRBD1 as a possible D gene (6 bases). Germline V gene lookup returns CDR1 MNHEY and CDR2 SVGEGT. Trimming took 2 bases from V and 4 from J, leaving 14 bases between them. The CDR3 runs 15 residues. The CDR3 nucleotides are TGTGCCAGCAGTTACGGAGCGACAGGAATCTATGGCTACACCTTC. It yields the protein CASSYGATGIYGYTF.

The chain uses TRBV6-5 and TRBJ1-5; no clear D. V was cut by 4 bases and J by 5 bases, with 12 bases left in between. The CDR3 has 14 residues. Germline V gene lookup returns CDR1 MNHEY and CDR2 SVGAGI. DNA for the CDR3: TGTGCCAGCAGTTTGGCAGGAAGAGATCAGCCCCAGCATTTT. This gives the protein CASSLAGRDQPQHF.

The chain links TRBV5-1 to TRBJ1-3, with D unclear. The CDR3 consists of 15 residues. Germline CDR1 SGHRS, CDR2 YFSETQ. Trimming took 4 bases from V and 0 from J, leaving 11 bases between them. The DNA for the CDR3 is TGCGCCAGCAGCCCAGACGGTTCCTCTGGAAACACCATATATTTT. This gives the protein CASSPDGSSGNTIYF.

The gene calls are TRBV10-1 and TRBJ2-5; possibly TRBD2 for D (5 bases). V was trimmed by 1 base and J by 5 bases, leaving 8 bases between them. CDR3 length equals 13 residues. Germline V CDR1 and CDR2: WNHNN, SYGVQD (reference sequence). The CDR3: CASSEFKRETQYF. Written as DNA, the CDR3 is TGCGCCAGCAGTGAGTTCAAGCGGGAGACCCAGTACTTC.

J is TRBJ2-1 and V is TRBV5-4; 16 positions match TRBD2. This CDR3 contains 17 residues. CDR1 SGHNT and CDR2 YYREEE come from the germline V gene (reference sequence). V lost 5 bases and J lost 5; bases outside the gene matches: 7. The CDR3 reads CASSRAGTSGGDNEQFF. Written as DNA, the CDR3 is TGTGCCAGCAGTAGGGCCGGGACTAGCGGGGGGGACAATGAGCAGTTCTTC.

This chain connects TRBV5-1 to TRBJ2-3, with D unclear. The V end was cut by 1 base, the J end by 1 base, with 7 bases between. Germline assignment: CDR1 SGHRS and CDR2 YFSETQ. This CDR3 has 14 residues. The CDR3 sequence: CASSLNSGTDTQYF. In nucleotides, the CDR3 is TGCGCCAGCAGCTTGAACTCCGGCACAGATACGCAGTATTTT.

This rearrangement joins TRBV27 to TRBJ2-7; the match to TRBD2 covers 8 bases. The ends lost 4 bases at V and 0 bases at J; junction bases unmatched: 8. The CDR3 loop spans 16 amino acids. In germline, CDR1 is MNHEY, CDR2 SMNVEV (reference sequence). Here the CDR3 DNA reads TGTGCCAGCAGTTCGATGGCGGGGGGCCCCTCCTACGAGCAGTACTTC. This encodes CASSSMAGGPSYEQYF.

This rearrangement joins TRBV7-9 to TRBJ1-2; D perhaps matches TRBD1 (6 bases). Germline lookup yields CDR1 SEHNR and CDR2 FQNEAQ (reference sequence). This CDR3 is built from 13 residues. The V end lost 3 bases, the J end lost 3 bases, and 8 bases lay between the germline ends. CDR3 nucleotide sequence: TGTGCCAGCAGCTTTGGGGGCGACTATGGCTACACCTTC. Its protein is CASSFGGDYGYTF.

The chain is built from TRBV11-2 and TRBJ2-7; TRBD1 agrees at 7 bases. The CDR3 is 14 amino acids. The V segment lost 4 bases and the J segment 0 bases; nucleotides outside the gene matches: 3. Germline V gene sequence: CDR1 SGHAT, CDR2 FQNNGV. As DNA, the CDR3 is TGTGCCAGCAGCTCGGGACAGCACTCCTACGAGCAGTACTTC. This gives the protein CASSSGQHSYEQYF.

This clone was seen a few times. This chain uses TRBV7-2 with TRBJ1-1, with D uncertain. Germline assignment: CDR1 SGHTA and CDR2 FQGNSA. The CDR3 consists of 17 residues. V was trimmed by 6 bases and J by 0 bases, leaving 20 bases between them. Here the CDR3 reads CASSLSLARTMNTEAFF. The CDR3 DNA reads TGTGCCAGCAGTCTGTCCCTGGCCAGAACTATGAACACTGAAGCTTTCTTT.

The rearrangement uses TRBV2 and TRBJ1-2; 7 bases map to TRBD1. V was clipped by 6 bases and J by 3 bases; unmatched bases: 7. Germline V CDR1 and CDR2: SNHLY, FYNNEI. The CDR3 is made up of 14 amino acids. DNA for the CDR3: TGTGCCAGCAGCCTCACAGGGGTTTACTATGGCTACACCTTC. Amino acids: CASSLTGVYYGYTF.

The rearrangement uses TRBV12-3 or TRBV12-4 and TRBJ1-3; D remains unclear. This CDR3 is built from 13 residues. Trimming took off 5 bases at V and 11 bases at J, with 16 bases between the two ends. The CDR3 protein is CASSRRTEIAIYF. CDR3 sequence (DNA): TGTGCCAGCAGTCGGAGGACGGAAATCGCCATATATTTT.

The chain joins TRBV5-5 to TRBJ1-2; 7 positions match TRBD1. V gave up 2 bases and J gave up 7 bases; unmatched junction bases: 5. The CDR3 length is 13 residues. Per germline, CDR1 SGHKS and CDR2 YYEKEE (reference sequence). CDR3 residues: CASSFERGLGYTF. Written as DNA, the CDR3 is TGTGCCAGCAGCTTTGAGAGGGGGCTTGGCTACACCTTC.

CDR3 in amino acids: CASSQEFGYNEQFF. DNA for the CDR3: TGCGCCAGCAGCCAAGAGTTCGGCTACAATGAGCAGTTCTTC. V gene TRBV4-1 combines with J gene TRBJ2-1; D gene uncertain. The germline CDR1 and CDR2 sequences are MGHRA and YSYEKL. The CDR3 runs 14 residues. V gave up 0 bases and J gave up 3 bases, with 6 bases separating them.